A selection of T cell receptor beta chains follows, all from one sample in a study of blood T cell repertoires in COVID-19. Produced via immunoSEQ multiplex PCR; TCRdb's table is partial and in-frame only. This table holds around 250,000 clones, approximately 90% found once. The sequenced sample was peripheral blood. The receptors originated from a man aged 18 to 35 with active or convalescent COVID-19. Both conserved end residues are part of each CDR3. The D gene is left open where the match is weak. Expanded clones get a size class; other rows say once, few or many, or leave the size out.

v_gene,abundance,d_gene,j_gene,CDR3aa,CDR3nt
TRBV19,NA,TRBD1,TRBJ1-1,CASRQGARSEAFF,TGTGCCAGTAGACAGGGGGCGCGTTCTGAAGCTTTCTTT
TRBV5-4,NA,NA,TRBJ2-1,CASSATRSSYNEQFF,TGTGCCAGCAGCGCCACTAGGAGCTCCTACAATGAGCAGTTCTTC
TRBV12-3/TRBV12-4,once,NA,TRBJ1-1,CASTRNTEAFF,TGTGCCAGCACTAGGAACACTGAAGCTTTCTTT
TRBV9,NA,NA,TRBJ1-5,CASSGGDQPQHF,TGTGCCAGCAGCGGGGGGGATCAGCCCCAGCATTTT
TRBV24-1,NA,NA,TRBJ1-2,CATSESGGFYGYTF,TGTGCCACCAGTGAGTCGGGGGGTTTCTATGGCTACACCTTC
TRBV29-1,few,TRBD2,TRBJ2-1,CSAGLAGALEQFF,TGCAGCGCGGGACTAGCGGGAGCACTTGAGCAGTTCTTC
TRBV5-1,NA,TRBD1,TRBJ2-7,CASSPTGATYEQYF,TGCGCCAGCAGCCCGACAGGGGCAACCTACGAGCAGTACTTC
TRBV7-9,NA,TRBD1,TRBJ2-3,CASSPRGQGTDTQYF,TGTGCCAGCAGCCCCCGGGGACAGGGCACAGATACGCAGTATTTT
TRBV11-2,NA,NA,TRBJ1-1,CASSLTSGGTEAFF,TGTGCCAGCAGCCTGACCTCGGGAGGAACTGAAGCTTTCTTT
TRBV6-5,NA,TRBD1,TRBJ2-7,CASRGPGQGYEQYF,TGTGCCAGCAGAGGACCGGGACAGGGTTACGAGCAGTACTTC
TRBV10-1,NA,NA,TRBJ1-5,CASSDDPRQPQHF,TGCGCCAGCAGTGATGATCCGCGTCAGCCCCAGCATTTT
TRBV14,NA,TRBD1,TRBJ1-3,CASSQRPGQGALRGNTIYF,TGTGCCAGCAGCCAACGCCCGGGACAGGGGGCTTTACGCGGAAACACCATATATTTT
TRBV13,NA,TRBD2,TRBJ2-1,CASSSRTSGIGYEQFF,TGTGCCAGCAGCTCCCGGACTAGCGGGATAGGATATGAGCAGTTCTTC
TRBV5-1,NA,NA,TRBJ1-4,CASSLTNREAEKLFF,TGCGCCAGCAGCTTAACCAACCGAGAGGCTGAAAAACTGTTTTTT
TRBV5-4,NA,TRBD2,TRBJ2-5,CASSLVGGSAETQYF,TGTGCCAGCAGCTTGGTCGGCGGGAGTGCGGAGACCCAGTACTTC
TRBV7-9,NA,NA,TRBJ2-7,CASSLGTTTYEQYF,TGTGCCAGCAGCTTAGGGACTACCACCTACGAGCAGTACTTC
TRBV7-2,NA,TRBD2,TRBJ2-1,CASSQTAGGGYEQFF,TGTGCCAGCAGCCAAACCGCGGGAGGAGGATATGAGCAGTTCTTC
TRBV5-1,once,NA,TRBJ2-5,CASSFVAGGGEETQYF,TGCGCCAGCAGCTTTGTGGCTGGTGGCGGGGAAGAGACCCAGTACTTC
TRBV20-1,NA,NA,TRBJ2-1,CSVPSGYEQFF,TGCAGTGTCCCTTCGGGGTATGAGCAGTTCTTC
TRBV24-1,NA,NA,TRBJ1-5,CATSDRDTPQHF,TGTGCCACCAGTGACCGGGACACCCCCCAGCATTTT
TRBV6-1,NA,TRBD2,TRBJ2-1,CASSEKGSGRGHEQFF,TGTGCCAGCAGTGAAAAGGGTAGCGGGAGAGGTCATGAGCAGTTCTTC
TRBV10-3,NA,TRBD1,TRBJ1-2,CAISEDRGRDGYTF,TGTGCCATCAGTGAGGACAGGGGAAGGGATGGCTACACCTTC
TRBV3-1/TRBV3-2,NA,NA,TRBJ1-1,CASSQDLRGEAFF,TGTGCCAGCAGCCAAGATCTAAGGGGTGAAGCTTTCTTT
TRBV6-5,NA,TRBD1,TRBJ2-7,CASILWTGEYEQYF,TGTGCCAGCATACTCTGGACAGGGGAGTACGAGCAGTACTTC
TRBV28,NA,TRBD2,TRBJ2-7,CASSLISSGGFREQYF,TGTGCCAGCAGTTTAATATCTAGCGGGGGTTTCCGCGAGCAGTACTTC
TRBV13,NA,TRBD1,TRBJ1-3,CASSSMGQLDGNTIYF,TGTGCCAGCAGCTCGATGGGACAGCTCGACGGAAACACCATATATTTT
TRBV6-5,NA,TRBD1,TRBJ2-7,CASRTTGGTYEQYF,TGTGCCAGCAGGACGACAGGGGGCACCTACGAGCAGTACTTC
TRBV5-1,NA,TRBD1,TRBJ2-3,CASSIGQGEDTQYF,TGCGCCAGCAGCATAGGACAGGGAGAAGATACGCAGTATTTT
TRBV5-1,once,NA,TRBJ2-7,CASSGTGSVAEQYF,TGCGCCAGCAGCGGAACAGGGTCAGTGGCCGAGCAGTACTTC
TRBV27,once,NA,TRBJ2-7,CASGRPWEQYF,TGTGCCAGCGGGAGACCTTGGGAGCAGTACTTC
TRBV29-1,NA,NA,TRBJ2-2,CSIKAGTSNTGELFF,TGCAGCATTAAGGCCGGGACATCTAACACCGGGGAGCTGTTTTTT
TRBV2,NA,TRBD2,TRBJ2-2,CATKELAGETGELFF,TGTGCCACCAAGGAACTAGCGGGGGAGACCGGGGAGCTGTTTTTT
TRBV10-3,NA,TRBD1,TRBJ1-6,CAISPGGKDNSPLHF,TGTGCCATCAGCCCAGGGGGCAAGGATAATTCACCCCTCCACTTT
TRBV19,few,TRBD1,TRBJ2-7,CASSVRTGGAYEQYF,TGTGCCAGTAGTGTAAGGACAGGGGGTGCCTACGAGCAGTACTTC
TRBV18,once,TRBD2,TRBJ2-5,CASSRDSGGSVGETQYF,TGTGCCAGCTCAAGGGACTCGGGAGGTTCGGTCGGAGAGACCCAGTACTTC
TRBV5-1,few,TRBD2,TRBJ2-7,CASSRNSRLAGEQYF,TGCGCCAGCAGCCGGAACTCGAGACTAGCTGGCGAGCAGTACTTC
TRBV12-3/TRBV12-4,NA,TRBD1,TRBJ1-4,CASSFPGQEKLFF,TGTGCCAGCAGTTTCCCGGGACAGGAAAAACTGTTTTTT
TRBV7-3,NA,TRBD2,TRBJ2-1,CASSLLAGAAEQFF,TGTGCCAGCAGTCTACTAGCGGGAGCGGCTGAGCAGTTCTTC